This TCR beta chain was profiled in a study of T-cell reconstitution after alpha-beta-depleted transplantation in children. Germline V CDR1 and CDR2: LGHNA, YNFKEQ. The CDR3 spans 16 residues. V trimming: 3 bases; J trimming: 0 bases; junction bases outside the gene matches: 1. This clonotype appeared a few times. TCRbeta library preparation incorporated unique molecular identifiers. TCRdb reprocessed the PCR reads via MiXCR and lists one record per CDR3 protein. The profile shows some 520,000 distinct CDR3 sequences, 32% of them singletons. This receptor was obtained from a human donor who donated a stem cell graft to a child with aplastic anemia. This chain connects TRBV4-2 to TRBJ2-6; TRBD1 agrees at 8 bases. The sequencing used PBMCs from the stem cell graft donor, collected from the stem cell graft. The CDR3 DNA sequence: TGTGCCAGCAGCCACGACAGGGGCTCTGGGGCCAACGTCCTGACTTTC. Its protein product is CASSHDRGSGANVLTF.